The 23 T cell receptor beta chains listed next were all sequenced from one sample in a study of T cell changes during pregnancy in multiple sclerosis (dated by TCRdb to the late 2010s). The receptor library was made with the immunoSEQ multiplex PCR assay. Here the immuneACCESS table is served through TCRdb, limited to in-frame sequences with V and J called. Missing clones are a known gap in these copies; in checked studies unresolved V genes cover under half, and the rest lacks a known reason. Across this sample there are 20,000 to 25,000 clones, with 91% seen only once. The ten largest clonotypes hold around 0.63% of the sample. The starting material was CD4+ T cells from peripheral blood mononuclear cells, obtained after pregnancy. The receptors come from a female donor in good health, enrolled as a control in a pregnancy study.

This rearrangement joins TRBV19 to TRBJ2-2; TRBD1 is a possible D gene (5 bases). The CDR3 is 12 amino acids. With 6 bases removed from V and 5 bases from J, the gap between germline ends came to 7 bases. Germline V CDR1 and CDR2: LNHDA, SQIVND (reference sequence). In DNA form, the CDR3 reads TGTGCCAGTAGGACAGAAACCGGGGAGCTGTTTTTT. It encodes CASRTETGELFF.

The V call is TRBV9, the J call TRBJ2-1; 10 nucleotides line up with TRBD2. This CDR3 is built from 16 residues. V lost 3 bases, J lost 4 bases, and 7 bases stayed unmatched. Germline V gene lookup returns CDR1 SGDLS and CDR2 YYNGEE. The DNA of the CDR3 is TGTGCCAGCAGCGGAATCCAGCGGGGGGGGTACAATGAGCAGTTCTTC. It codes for CASSGIQRGGYNEQFF.

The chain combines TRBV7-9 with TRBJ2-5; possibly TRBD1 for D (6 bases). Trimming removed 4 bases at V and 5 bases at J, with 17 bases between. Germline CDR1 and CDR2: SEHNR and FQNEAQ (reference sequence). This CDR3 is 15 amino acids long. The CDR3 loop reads CASSSTGTKRETQYF. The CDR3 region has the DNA TGTGCCAGCAGCTCGACCGGGACAAAGAGGGAGACCCAGTACTTC.

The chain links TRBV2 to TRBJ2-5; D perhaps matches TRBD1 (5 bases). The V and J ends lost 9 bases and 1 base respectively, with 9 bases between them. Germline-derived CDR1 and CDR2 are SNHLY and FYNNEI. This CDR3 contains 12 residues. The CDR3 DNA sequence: TGTGCCAGTCTACAGGTCCAAGAGACCCAGTACTTC. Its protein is CASLQVQETQYF.

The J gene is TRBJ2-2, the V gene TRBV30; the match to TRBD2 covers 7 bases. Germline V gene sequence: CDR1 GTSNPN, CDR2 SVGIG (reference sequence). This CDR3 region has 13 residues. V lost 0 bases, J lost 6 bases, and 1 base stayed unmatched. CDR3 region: CAWSVGRAGELFF. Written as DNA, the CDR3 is TGTGCCTGGAGTGTAGGGAGGGCCGGGGAGCTGTTTTTT.

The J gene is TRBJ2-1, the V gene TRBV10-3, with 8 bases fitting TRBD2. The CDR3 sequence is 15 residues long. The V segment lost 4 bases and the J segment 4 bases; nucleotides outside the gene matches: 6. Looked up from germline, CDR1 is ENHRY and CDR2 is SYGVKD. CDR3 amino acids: CAISVASGYYNEQFF. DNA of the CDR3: TGTGCCATCAGTGTAGCTAGCGGGTATTACAATGAGCAGTTCTTC.

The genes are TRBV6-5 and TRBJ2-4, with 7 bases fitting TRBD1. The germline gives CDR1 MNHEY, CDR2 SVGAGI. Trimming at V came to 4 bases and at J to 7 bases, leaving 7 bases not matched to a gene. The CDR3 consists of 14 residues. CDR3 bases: TGTGCCAGCAGTTTCGACAGGGATGGTAACATTCAGTACTTC. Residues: CASSFDRDGNIQYF.

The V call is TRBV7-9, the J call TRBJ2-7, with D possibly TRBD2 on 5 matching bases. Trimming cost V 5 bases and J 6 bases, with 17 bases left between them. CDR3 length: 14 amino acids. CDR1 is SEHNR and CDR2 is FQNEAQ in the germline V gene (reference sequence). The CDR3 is CASSRVLAGGEQYF. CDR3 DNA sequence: TGTGCCAGCAGCCGCGTTCTGGCGGGCGGCGAGCAGTACTTC.

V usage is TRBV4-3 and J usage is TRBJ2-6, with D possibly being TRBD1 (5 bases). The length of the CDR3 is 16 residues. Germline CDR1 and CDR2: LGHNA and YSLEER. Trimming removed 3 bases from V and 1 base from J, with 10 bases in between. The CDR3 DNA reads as TGCGCCAGCAGCCACCACAGGTTGTCTGGGGCCAACGTCCTGACTTTC. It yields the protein CASSHHRLSGANVLTF.

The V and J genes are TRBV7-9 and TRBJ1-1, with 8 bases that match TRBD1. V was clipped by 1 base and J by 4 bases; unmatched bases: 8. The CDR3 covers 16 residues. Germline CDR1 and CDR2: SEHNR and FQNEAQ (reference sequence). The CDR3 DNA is TGTGCCAGCAGCTTAGTGACAGGGGTAGGTAGCACTGAAGCTTTCTTT. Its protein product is CASSLVTGVGSTEAFF.

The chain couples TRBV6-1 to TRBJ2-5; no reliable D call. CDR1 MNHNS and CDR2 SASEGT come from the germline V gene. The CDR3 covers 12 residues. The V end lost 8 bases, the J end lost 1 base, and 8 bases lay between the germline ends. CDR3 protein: CASVVSQETQYF. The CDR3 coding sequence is TGTGCCAGCGTCGTGTCCCAAGAGACCCAGTACTTC.

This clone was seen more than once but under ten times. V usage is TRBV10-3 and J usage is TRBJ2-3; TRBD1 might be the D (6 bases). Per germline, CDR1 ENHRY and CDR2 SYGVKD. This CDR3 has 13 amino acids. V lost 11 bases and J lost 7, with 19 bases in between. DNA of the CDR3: TGTGCCCTAAGGGACACCCGGGCGAATACGCAGTATTTT. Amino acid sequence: CALRDTRANTQYF.

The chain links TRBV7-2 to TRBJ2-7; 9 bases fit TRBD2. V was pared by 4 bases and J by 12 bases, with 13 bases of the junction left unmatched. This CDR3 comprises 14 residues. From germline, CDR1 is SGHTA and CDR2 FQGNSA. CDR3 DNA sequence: TGTGCCAGCAGCTCGTCTGGCGGGAGGGCCGAAGGGTACTTC. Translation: CASSSSGGRAEGYF.

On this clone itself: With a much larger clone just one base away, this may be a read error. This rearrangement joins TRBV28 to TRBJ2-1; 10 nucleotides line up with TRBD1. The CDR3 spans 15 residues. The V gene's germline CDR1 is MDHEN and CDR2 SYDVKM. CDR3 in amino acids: CASLIPGQGNNKQFF. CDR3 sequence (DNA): TGTGCCAGCCTTATTCCGGGACAGGGGAACAATAAGCAGTTCTTC.

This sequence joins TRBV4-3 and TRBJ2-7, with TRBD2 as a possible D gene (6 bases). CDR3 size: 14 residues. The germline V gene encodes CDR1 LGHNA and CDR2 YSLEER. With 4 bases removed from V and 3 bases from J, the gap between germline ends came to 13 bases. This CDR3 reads CASSLRLGLYEQYF. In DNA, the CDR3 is TGCGCCAGCAGCCTCAGACTAGGGCTCTACGAGCAGTACTTC.

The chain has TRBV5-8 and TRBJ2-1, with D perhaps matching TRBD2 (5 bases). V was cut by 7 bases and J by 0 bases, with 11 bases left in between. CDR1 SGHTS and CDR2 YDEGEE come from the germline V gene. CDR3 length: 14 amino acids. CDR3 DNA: TGTGCCAGCTTCCCTCTAGCCTCCTACAATGAGCAGTTCTTC. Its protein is CASFPLASYNEQFF.

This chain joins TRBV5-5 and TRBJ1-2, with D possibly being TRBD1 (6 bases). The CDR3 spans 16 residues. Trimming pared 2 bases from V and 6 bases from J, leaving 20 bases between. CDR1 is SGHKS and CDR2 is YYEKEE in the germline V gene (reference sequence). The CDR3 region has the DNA TGTGCCAGCAGCTTCCGACAGGACCCCGTAGTAAATGGCTACACCTTC. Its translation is CASSFRQDPVVNGYTF. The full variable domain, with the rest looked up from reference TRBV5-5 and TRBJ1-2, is DAGVTQSPTHLIKTRGQQVTLRCSPISGHKSVSWYQQVLGQGPQFIFQYYEKEERGRGNFPDRFSARQFPNYSSELNVNALLLGDSALYLCASSFRQDPVVNGYTFGSGTRLTVV.

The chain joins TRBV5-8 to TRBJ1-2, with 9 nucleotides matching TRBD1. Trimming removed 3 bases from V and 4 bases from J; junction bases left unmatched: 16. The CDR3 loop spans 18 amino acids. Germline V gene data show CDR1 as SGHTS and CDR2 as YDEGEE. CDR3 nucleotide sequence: TGTGCCAGCAGCTCGATTGCTCGGGACAGGGCGGCCGGCTATGGCTACACCTTC. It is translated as CASSSIARDRAAGYGYTF.

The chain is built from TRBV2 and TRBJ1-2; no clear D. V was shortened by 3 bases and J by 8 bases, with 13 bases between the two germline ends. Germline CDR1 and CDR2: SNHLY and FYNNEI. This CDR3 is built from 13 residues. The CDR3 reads CASSDPSRLGYTF. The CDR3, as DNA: TGTGCCAGCAGTGATCCCAGCAGGTTAGGCTACACCTTC.

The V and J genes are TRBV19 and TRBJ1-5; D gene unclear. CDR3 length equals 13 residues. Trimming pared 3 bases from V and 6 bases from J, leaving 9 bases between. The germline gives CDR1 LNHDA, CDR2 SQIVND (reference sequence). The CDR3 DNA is TGTGCCAGTAGTATTGCGGTTCTTCAGCCCCAGCATTTT. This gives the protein CASSIAVLQPQHF.

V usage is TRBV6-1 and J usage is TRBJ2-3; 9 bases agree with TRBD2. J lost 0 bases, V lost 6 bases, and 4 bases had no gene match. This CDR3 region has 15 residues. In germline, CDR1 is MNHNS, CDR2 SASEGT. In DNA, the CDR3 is TGTGCCAGCAGCGTTACTAGCGGGAGCACAGATACGCAGTATTTT. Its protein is CASSVTSGSTDTQYF.

The CDR3 DNA sequence: TGTGCCAGCAGTGACTCGATCATAGCAGCTAAAGAGACCCAGTACTTC. It is translated as CASSDSIIAAKETQYF. The genes are TRBV6-4 and TRBJ2-5; D unclear. V was shortened by 0 bases and J by 3 bases, with 14 bases between the two germline ends. The CDR3 has 16 residues. The germline CDR1 and CDR2 sequences are MRHNA and SNTAGT.

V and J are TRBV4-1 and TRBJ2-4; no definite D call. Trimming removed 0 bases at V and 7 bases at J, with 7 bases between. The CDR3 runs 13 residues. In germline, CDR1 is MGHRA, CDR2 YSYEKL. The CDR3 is CASSQDPRNIQYF. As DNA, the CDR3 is TGCGCCAGCAGCCAAGACCCGCGGAACATTCAGTACTTC.